The 2 T cell receptor beta chains reported below all come from one sample, sequenced in a study of control samples from healthy donors and cancer patients. Here immunoSEQ multiplex PCR was the method, and the copy in TCRdb shows in-frame clones only, minus some. The top ten hold under 2.5% of the sample, which has about 120,000 clones, more than 70% seen once. Sequenced material: blood. These receptor sequences come from a woman in her 70s in good health.

The chain uses TRBV10-3 and TRBJ2-7, with 7 bases aligning to TRBD1. CDR3 size: 14 residues. The V and J ends lost 9 bases and 10 bases, in that order; junction bases with no gene match: 18. Germline V lookup: CDR1 ENHRY, CDR2 SYGVKD. CDR3 bases: TGTGCCATTGGTAGCCAGGGGGAGTGGGCAACCCAGTACTTC. It yields the protein CAIGSQGEWATQYF.

The rearrangement joins TRBV10-3 to TRBJ1-2; TRBD1 matches 7 bases. J was trimmed by 10 bases and V by 6 bases; bases with no gene match: 14. This CDR3 has 14 residues. The germline CDR1 and CDR2 sequences are ENHRY and SYGVKD. CDR3 amino acids: CAISGGQAAGDYTF. CDR3 in DNA: TGTGCCATCAGCGGAGGACAGGCTGCTGGTGACTACACCTTC.